What follows describes a single T cell receptor (beta chain). The antigen is not known. This sample was taken from a study of blood T cells in healthy people across ages. Findings of the study overall: Long-lived donors carried more naive CD4+ cells and greater diversity than aged donors. Across the age range, TCR beta diversity per million T cells fell in a roughly linear way.

The authors extracted at least 6 micrograms of total RNA per sample. PCR was performed a second time for roughly 7 to 11 cycles using a sample-barcoded 5' primer and a J-beta primer mix. Via MiXCR, TCRdb re-called the 5' RACE reads, giving one row per CDR3 protein. Of some 860,000 distinct CDR3 sequences listed, roughly 50% are singletons. This CDR3 contains 14 residues. V lost 2 bases, J lost 3 bases, and 3 bases stayed unmatched. The V gene's germline CDR1 is MNHEY and CDR2 SVGAGI. Material: blood. This sequence was found in a middle-aged man in good health. The chain is built from TRBV6-5 and TRBJ2-7; 8 nucleotides align to TRBD2. In DNA, the CDR3 is TGTGCCAGCAGTTACATCGGGACTAGCTACGAGCAGTACTTC. Translated: CASSYIGTSYEQYF.